Reported below is one T cell receptor beta chain. The germline CDR1 and CDR2 sequences are SGHTA and FQGNSA. Between the trimmed V and J ends, which lost 1 base and 2 bases, there was a span of 12 bases. This CDR3 spans 16 amino acids. Method: immunoSEQ multiplex PCR; TCRdb's copy keeps in-frame clones and lacks some. This repertoire shows 70,000 to 90,000 clones, about 76% found once; its top ten account for nearly 25%. This entry is derived from a study of blood T cell repertoires in COVID-19. Across the study: Italy, Spain and the United States were the sources of the convalescent and acute COVID-19 samples. Sample material is recorded as cDNA or gDNA derived from T cells, B-cell-depleted T cells, or PBMCs.

The chain has TRBV7-2 and TRBJ1-5; a possible D gene is TRBD1 (5 bases). The specimen sequenced was peripheral blood. The receptor was derived from a human donor in a cohort sampled during active COVID-19. The CDR3, as DNA: TGTGCCAGCAGCTTAGGCCCAGGGTTGGGCAATCAGCCCCAGCATTTT. Translation: CASSLGPGLGNQPQHF.